This entry describes one TCR beta chain. The sample originates from a study of Ad26.COV2.S vaccination and SARS-CoV-2 variants. Repertoires were generated with immunoSEQ multiplex PCR, while TCRdb's copy carries only in-frame clones and drops some. The sample lists about 180,000 clones; 87% were seen once. This receptor was identified in a human donor who had recovered from COVID-19. Sequencing used peripheral blood, obtained after recovery from COVID-19.

In DNA form, the CDR3 reads TGCAGTGCTAGTCTCCTACAAGAGACCCAGTACTTC. It is translated as CSASLLQETQYF. The rearrangement uses TRBV20-1 and TRBJ2-5; D is undetermined. This CDR3 has 12 amino acids. The V end lost 3 bases, the J end lost 2 bases, and 7 bases lay between the germline ends. Germline V CDR1 and CDR2: DFQATT, SNEGSKA (reference sequence).